This T cell receptor (beta chain) emerged from a study of T cells after somatic rescue of genetic block. In this sample, this clone turned up a few times. Germline CDR1 and CDR2: MDHEN and SYDVKM. Trimming shortened V by 2 bases and J by 0 bases, and 8 bases separated the two germline ends. CDR3 length: 14 amino acids. The repertoire was sequenced with immunoSEQ multiplex PCR; TCRdb's copy has only in-frame clones and lacks some. The data hold over 12,000 clones, with 72% observed a single time. The source of this sequence is a boy younger than 18. The chain is built from TRBV28 and TRBJ2-7; D is unclear. Sequencing was done on a sample of peripheral blood mononuclear cells (PBMCs). The CDR3 protein is CASSLVRSSYEQYF. DNA of the CDR3: TGTGCCAGCAGTTTAGTCAGGAGCTCCTACGAGCAGTACTTC.